These T cell receptor beta chains were read from a single sample in a study of blood T cell repertoires in COVID-19. Some clones are missing from TCRdb's copy, which holds only in-frame ones; the method was immunoSEQ multiplex PCR. Among approximately 74,000 clones listed, around 93% were seen once. Sequencing was performed on peripheral blood. Receptors were obtained from an older woman with active COVID-19. Each CDR3 is given with its conserved first and last residue. D genes are given only for firm matches. Clone size appears in some rows only: once, few, many, or a class for an expanded clone.

d_call: TRBD1
clone_size: few
j_call: TRBJ1-1
v_call: TRBV19
cdr3_aa: CASRGGQGYANTEAFF
cdr3_nt: TGTGCCTCCCGGGGGGGACAGGGATATGCGAACACTGAAGCTTTCTTT

d_call: TRBD1
clone_size: .
j_call: TRBJ2-3
v_call: TRBV28
cdr3_aa: CASRTGTSTDTQYF
cdr3_nt: TGTGCCAGCAGGACAGGGACGAGCACAGATACGCAGTATTTT

d_call: TRBD2
clone_size: few
j_call: TRBJ2-2
v_call: TRBV6-2/TRBV6-3
cdr3_aa: CASSVRGTGTGELFF
cdr3_nt: TGTGCCAGCAGTGTGCGGGGGACCGGCACCGGGGAGCTGTTTTTT

d_call: TRBD2
clone_size: .
j_call: TRBJ2-4
v_call: TRBV4-1
cdr3_aa: CASSHPRTSGSLGTKNIQYF
cdr3_nt: TGCGCCAGCAGCCATCCCAGGACTAGCGGGAGTCTAGGGACCAAAAACATTCAGTACTTC

d_call: TRBD1
clone_size: .
j_call: TRBJ2-2
v_call: TRBV19
cdr3_aa: CASSGGGYTGELFF
cdr3_nt: TGTGCCAGTTCAGGGGGCGGATACACCGGGGAGCTGTTTTTT

d_call: .
clone_size: once
j_call: TRBJ2-5
v_call: TRBV6-2/TRBV6-3
cdr3_aa: CASSLLAQPQETQYF
cdr3_nt: TGTGCCAGCAGTTTACTAGCTCAACCCCAAGAGACCCAGTACTTC

d_call: .
clone_size: .
j_call: TRBJ2-7
v_call: TRBV5-6
cdr3_aa: CASSLSPGDSYEQYF
cdr3_nt: TGTGCCAGCAGCTTGTCCCCAGGCGACTCCTACGAGCAGTACTTC

d_call: .
clone_size: .
j_call: TRBJ1-6
v_call: TRBV19
cdr3_aa: CASSMSGGPSPLHF
cdr3_nt: TGTGCCAGTAGTATGTCCGGGGGTCCATCACCCCTCCACTTT

d_call: TRBD2
clone_size: .
j_call: TRBJ2-1
v_call: TRBV29-1
cdr3_aa: CSVGLAGVVGRNEQFF
cdr3_nt: TGCAGCGTTGGGCTAGCGGGAGTGGTAGGGAGGAATGAGCAGTTCTTC

d_call: TRBD2
clone_size: .
j_call: TRBJ2-1
v_call: TRBV29-1
cdr3_aa: CSAPGLAGMNEQFF
cdr3_nt: TGCAGCGCACCGGGACTAGCAGGGATGAATGAGCAGTTCTTC

d_call: TRBD1
clone_size: .
j_call: TRBJ1-6
v_call: TRBV4-1
cdr3_aa: CASHQDTGQNNSPLHF
cdr3_nt: TGCGCCAGCCACCAGGATACGGGACAGAACAATTCACCCCTCCACTTT

d_call: .
clone_size: .
j_call: TRBJ2-1
v_call: TRBV5-1
cdr3_aa: CASSLDVGASYNEQFF
cdr3_nt: TGCGCCAGCAGCTTGGATGTGGGAGCTTCCTACAATGAGCAGTTCTTC

d_call: TRBD2
clone_size: .
j_call: TRBJ2-1
v_call: TRBV27
cdr3_aa: CASGPRLAGTNEQFF
cdr3_nt: TGTGCCAGCGGGCCCCGACTAGCGGGTACCAATGAGCAGTTCTTC

d_call: TRBD2
clone_size: .
j_call: TRBJ2-3
v_call: TRBV4-1
cdr3_aa: CASSLTIAGGMDTQYF
cdr3_nt: TGCGCCAGCAGCCTCACCATAGCGGGAGGGATGGATACGCAGTATTTT

d_call: .
clone_size: .
j_call: TRBJ1-1
v_call: TRBV2
cdr3_aa: CASRNDDRSEAFF
cdr3_nt: TGTGCCAGCAGGAACGACGACAGGAGTGAAGCTTTCTTT

d_call: TRBD1
clone_size: .
j_call: TRBJ1-4
v_call: TRBV5-5
cdr3_aa: CASSSGQGGEKLFF
cdr3_nt: TGTGCCAGCAGCTCGGGACAGGGGGGCGAAAAACTGTTTTTT

d_call: .
clone_size: .
j_call: TRBJ1-5
v_call: TRBV5-5
cdr3_aa: CASSAPGRDQPQHF
cdr3_nt: TGTGCCAGCAGCGCGCCCGGGAGGGATCAGCCCCAGCATTTT

d_call: TRBD1
clone_size: .
j_call: TRBJ1-1
v_call: TRBV11-2
cdr3_aa: CASSPQGGGEAFF
cdr3_nt: TGTGCCAGCAGCCCCCAGGGGGGCGGTGAAGCTTTCTTT

d_call: .
clone_size: .
j_call: TRBJ2-7
v_call: TRBV19
cdr3_aa: CASSKGDISYEQYF
cdr3_nt: TGTGCCAGTAGTAAAGGGGACATCTCCTACGAGCAGTACTTC

d_call: TRBD1
clone_size: .
j_call: TRBJ1-3
v_call: TRBV9
cdr3_aa: CASSERTQGTGAILSSGNTIYF
cdr3_nt: TGTGCCAGCAGTGAGAGGACCCAAGGGACAGGGGCGATCCTGAGCTCTGGAAACACCATATATTTT

d_call: TRBD2
clone_size: .
j_call: TRBJ2-1
v_call: TRBV6-6
cdr3_aa: CASRASGRAFGNEQFF
cdr3_nt: TGTGCCAGCAGGGCTAGCGGGAGGGCCTTCGGCAATGAGCAGTTCTTC

d_call: .
clone_size: few
j_call: TRBJ1-1
v_call: TRBV5-1
cdr3_aa: CASRWDNTNTEAFF
cdr3_nt: TGCGCCAGCCGGTGGGACAATACGAACACTGAAGCTTTCTTT

d_call: .
clone_size: .
j_call: TRBJ2-7
v_call: TRBV4-2
cdr3_aa: CASSPTTPGVYEQYF
cdr3_nt: TGTGCCAGCAGCCCTACTACCCCGGGAGTCTACGAGCAGTACTTC

d_call: TRBD1
clone_size: .
j_call: TRBJ2-7
v_call: TRBV13
cdr3_aa: CASSPDGTGLYEQYF
cdr3_nt: TGTGCCAGCAGCCCCGACGGGACAGGGCTCTACGAGCAGTACTTC

d_call: TRBD1
clone_size: once
j_call: TRBJ1-2
v_call: TRBV27
cdr3_aa: CASRDYRDRGGYTF
cdr3_nt: TGTGCCAGCAGAGATTACCGGGACAGGGGAGGCTACACCTTC

d_call: .
clone_size: .
j_call: TRBJ2-1
v_call: TRBV5-4
cdr3_aa: CASSTGLGEQFF
cdr3_nt: TGTGCCAGCAGCACCGGCCTAGGCGAGCAGTTCTTC

d_call: TRBD1
clone_size: .
j_call: TRBJ2-5
v_call: TRBV30
cdr3_aa: CAWSVWGRQGVQEGQYF
cdr3_nt: TGTGCCTGGAGTGTATGGGGCCGACAGGGGGTTCAAGAGGGCCAGTACTTC

d_call: .
clone_size: .
j_call: TRBJ2-4
v_call: TRBV28
cdr3_aa: CASSPEGGAGNIQYF
cdr3_nt: TGTGCCAGCAGTCCCGAGGGGGGAGCGGGGAACATTCAGTACTTC

d_call: TRBD2
clone_size: .
j_call: TRBJ2-7
v_call: TRBV18
cdr3_aa: CASSRRTSDSYEQYF
cdr3_nt: TGTGCCAGCTCACGACGGACTAGCGACTCCTACGAGCAGTACTTC

d_call: .
clone_size: .
j_call: TRBJ1-3
v_call: TRBV5-1
cdr3_aa: CASSPTAGTRGNTIYF
cdr3_nt: TGCGCCAGCAGCCCCACAGCGGGAACGAGAGGAAACACCATATATTTT

d_call: TRBD1
clone_size: .
j_call: TRBJ2-3
v_call: TRBV5-4
cdr3_aa: CASSLDRTGIGQF
cdr3_nt: TGTGCCAGCAGCCTCGACCGGACAGGTATCGGCCAATTT

d_call: TRBD2
clone_size: .
j_call: TRBJ2-7
v_call: TRBV6-5
cdr3_aa: CASSSSGLARYEQYF
cdr3_nt: TGTGCCAGCAGCTCCTCCGGACTAGCGAGGTACGAGCAGTACTTC

d_call: TRBD1
clone_size: .
j_call: TRBJ1-1
v_call: TRBV5-1
cdr3_aa: CASRGQGGNTEAFF
cdr3_nt: TGCGCCAGCAGGGGACAGGGAGGGAACACTGAAGCTTTCTTT

d_call: .
clone_size: once
j_call: TRBJ1-1
v_call: TRBV28
cdr3_aa: CASSFPGEGVLYGAFF
cdr3_nt: TGTGCCAGCAGTTTTCCCGGGGAGGGGGTCCTCTATGGAGCTTTCTTT

d_call: .
clone_size: .
j_call: TRBJ2-3
v_call: TRBV12-3/TRBV12-4
cdr3_aa: CASSLGGESEYF
cdr3_nt: TGTGCCAGCAGTTTGGGCGGGGAATCAGAGTATTTT

d_call: .
clone_size: .
j_call: TRBJ2-7
v_call: TRBV30
cdr3_aa: CAWSGADEQYF
cdr3_nt: TGTGCCTGGAGCGGAGCGGACGAGCAGTACTTC

d_call: TRBD1
clone_size: .
j_call: TRBJ1-2
v_call: TRBV30
cdr3_aa: CAWTPTGGYGYTF
cdr3_nt: TGTGCCTGGACCCCGACAGGGGGCTATGGCTACACCTTC

d_call: .
clone_size: .
j_call: TRBJ1-1
v_call: TRBV7-8
cdr3_aa: CASSLDRGSTEAFF
cdr3_nt: TGTGCCAGCAGCTTAGACCGGGGGAGCACTGAAGCTTTCTTT

d_call: TRBD1
clone_size: .
j_call: TRBJ1-2
v_call: TRBV7-9
cdr3_aa: CASSLGTGDYGYTF
cdr3_nt: TGTGCCAGCAGCTTAGGGACAGGCGACTATGGCTACACCTTC

d_call: TRBD2
clone_size: .
j_call: TRBJ2-2
v_call: TRBV4-1
cdr3_aa: CASSPTGRGNTGELFF
cdr3_nt: TGCGCCAGCAGCCCAACCGGGAGGGGGAACACCGGGGAGCTGTTTTTT

d_call: .
clone_size: .
j_call: TRBJ1-2
v_call: TRBV5-4
cdr3_aa: CASSSQGPVIYGYTF
cdr3_nt: TGTGCCAGCAGCAGCCAGGGGCCCGTTATATATGGCTACACCTTC

d_call: TRBD1
clone_size: .
j_call: TRBJ2-7
v_call: TRBV5-4
cdr3_aa: CASSPGQGLGEQYF
cdr3_nt: TGTGCCAGCAGTCCCGGACAGGGGTTAGGCGAGCAGTACTTC

d_call: TRBD1
clone_size: .
j_call: TRBJ1-2
v_call: TRBV25-1
cdr3_aa: CASSATGQQYGYTF
cdr3_nt: TGTGCCAGCAGTGCGACGGGACAGCAATATGGCTACACCTTC

d_call: TRBD1
clone_size: .
j_call: TRBJ1-2
v_call: TRBV7-9
cdr3_aa: CASSLPGRGLEGYTF
cdr3_nt: TGTGCCAGCAGCCTGCCGGGCAGGGGGCTAGAGGGCTACACCTTC

d_call: TRBD2
clone_size: .
j_call: TRBJ2-2
v_call: TRBV9
cdr3_aa: CASSVNPAGETGELFF
cdr3_nt: TGTGCCAGCAGCGTAAATCCAGCGGGAGAGACCGGGGAGCTGTTTTTT

d_call: TRBD1
clone_size: .
j_call: TRBJ1-5
v_call: TRBV6-6
cdr3_aa: CASSKGQASDQPQHF
cdr3_nt: TGTGCCAGCAGCAAGGGACAGGCTAGCGATCAGCCCCAGCATTTT

d_call: TRBD1
clone_size: .
j_call: TRBJ2-3
v_call: TRBV27
cdr3_aa: CATRGTASTDTQYF
cdr3_nt: TGTGCCACCAGGGGGACAGCTTCCACAGATACGCAGTATTTT

d_call: .
clone_size: .
j_call: TRBJ2-7
v_call: TRBV5-5
cdr3_aa: CASSLLAGEQYF
cdr3_nt: TGTGCCAGCAGCTTACTGGCGGGCGAGCAGTACTTC